These 20 T cell receptor beta chains share one sample of origin, sequenced in a study of blood T cell repertoires in COVID-19 (dated by TCRdb to 2020 to 2022). Library creation used the immunoSEQ multiplex PCR assay. TCRdb holds this immuneACCESS table with in-frame rearrangements only. Some clones are missing; in checked studies, unresolved V genes explain under half, and the rest has no known cause. The sample yields fewer than 35,000 clones; around 82% were counted once. Jointly, the top ten make up about 1.8% of the sample. Sequenced: peripheral blood. These receptors were collected from an elderly man with active or convalescent COVID-19.

This chain links TRBV9 with TRBJ1-2; 8 nucleotides align to TRBD1. The junction had 0 bases not matched to a gene; V was cut back by 0 bases and J by 5 bases. Germline V gene lookup returns CDR1 SGDLS and CDR2 YYNGEE. CDR3 length: 13 amino acids. The CDR3 here is CASSVGQGYGYTF. The DNA for the CDR3 is TGTGCCAGCAGCGTAGGACAGGGGTATGGCTACACCTTC.

The chain uses TRBV20-1 and TRBJ2-3; 11 nucleotides line up with TRBD2. The CDR3 is 14 amino acids. With 3 bases clipped from V and 7 bases from J, the junction kept 6 bases outside the gene matches. CDR1 is DFQATT and CDR2 is SNEGSKA in the germline V gene (reference sequence). The CDR3 is CSASLAGGRNTQYF. As DNA, the CDR3 is TGCAGTGCTAGTTTAGCGGGGGGGCGGAATACGCAGTATTTT.

In its sample, this clone is medium-sized. This chain uses TRBV21-1 with TRBJ2-7; TRBD2 reflects the table's D call only, with no check against the DNA. TRBV21-1 is deemed a pseudogene. The CDR3 sequence is 13 residues long. The CDR3 region has the DNA TGTGCCAGCAGCAAGGAGGGGGGGTCCGAGCAGTACTTC. It yields the protein CASSKEGGSEQYF.

This clone showed up just once. The rearrangement links TRBV6-5 to TRBJ2-1, with 11 bases matching TRBD2. CDR3 length equals 14 residues. J lost 6 bases, V lost 5 bases, and 3 bases had no gene match. Germline V gives CDR1 MNHEY, CDR2 SVGAGI. CDR3 in amino acids: CASSRTSGSNEQFF. CDR3 coding DNA: TGTGCCAGCAGTCGTACTAGCGGGAGCAATGAGCAGTTCTTC.

This rearrangement joins TRBV29-1 to TRBJ2-1; D might be TRBD2 (5 bases). The CDR3 has 15 amino acids. V was clipped by 4 bases and J by 4 bases, with 17 bases between them. Germline CDR1 reads SQVTM; CDR2 reads ANQGSEA. CDR3 protein: CSVAERGRAYNEQFF. In DNA, the CDR3 is TGCAGCGTTGCGGAACGGGGAAGGGCTTACAATGAGCAGTTCTTC.

The chain carries TRBV30 and TRBJ2-7; D is perhaps TRBD2 (6 bases). Per the germline V gene, CDR1 is GTSNPN and CDR2 is SVGIG (reference sequence). V was trimmed by 0 bases and J by 4 bases, leaving 10 bases between them. The CDR3 is 13 amino acids. This CDR3 reads CAWSVTGEYEQYF. CDR3 coding DNA: TGTGCCTGGAGTGTAACGGGGGAATACGAGCAGTACTTC.

This clone was observed a single time. The gene calls are TRBV2 and TRBJ1-1; D remains ambiguous. V dropped 2 bases and J dropped 6 bases, with 13 bases sitting between them. The CDR3 extends over 14 amino acids. CDR1 is SNHLY, CDR2 FYNNEI, per germline. For the CDR3, the DNA is TGTGCCAGCAGTGAAAACGCCATTCCGGCTGAAGCTTTCTTT. This translates into CASSENAIPAEAFF. The full variable domain, rest sourced from reference TRBV2 and TRBJ1-1, is EPEVTQTPSHQVTQMGQEVILRCVPISNHLYFYWYRQILGQKVEFLVSFYNNEISEKSEIFDDQFSVERPDGSNFTLKIRSTKLEDSAMYFCASSENAIPAEAFFGQGTRLTVV.

V and J are TRBV19 and TRBJ1-5; weak D call: TRBD1 (5 bases). Germline V gene data show CDR1 as LNHDA and CDR2 as SQIVND (reference sequence). V lost 8 bases, J lost 6 bases, and 14 bases lay in between. The CDR3 is made up of 13 amino acids. The CDR3 loop is CASRSRASQPQHF. In DNA, the CDR3 is TGTGCCAGTCGCAGCAGGGCGAGTCAGCCCCAGCATTTT. The full variable domain, rest sourced from reference TRBV19 and TRBJ1-5, is DGGITQSPKYLFRKEGQNVTLSCEQNLNHDAMYWYRQDPGQGLRLIYYSQIVNDFQKGDIAEGYSVSREKKESFPLTVTSAQKNPTAFYLCASRSRASQPQHFGDGTRLSIL.

V and J are TRBV28 and TRBJ1-3; D is undetermined. The CDR3 runs to 13 residues. Looked up from germline, CDR1 is MDHEN and CDR2 is SYDVKM. V was pared by 3 bases and J by 4 bases, with 7 bases between. This chain's CDR3 is CASSLAGGNTIYF. In nucleotides, the CDR3 is TGTGCCAGCAGTTTGGCGGGGGGAAACACCATATATTTT. Drawing the rest from reference TRBV28 and TRBJ1-3, the complete variable domain is DVKVTQSSRYLVKRTGEKVFLECVQDMDHENMFWYRQDPGLGLRLIYFSYDVKMKEKGDIPEGYSVSREKKERFSLILESASTNQTSMYLCASSLAGGNTIYFGEGSWLTVV.

The chain recombines TRBV7-2 with TRBJ2-3; 7 bases align to TRBD1. Germline V CDR1 and CDR2: SGHTA, FQGNSA. Trimming cost V 3 bases and J 2 bases; bases outside gene matches: 2. The CDR3 spans 14 residues. For the CDR3, the DNA is TGTGCCAGCAGCTTCGGGACAGCCACAGATACGCAGTATTTT. This sequence encodes CASSFGTATDTQYF.

V gene TRBV27 combines with J gene TRBJ2-7, with D unclear. V was trimmed by 5 bases and J by 3 bases, leaving 11 bases between them. This CDR3 contains 13 residues. The germline gives CDR1 MNHEY, CDR2 SMNVEV (reference sequence). The CDR3 DNA is TGTGCCAGCAGTCCTACCAATAGCTACGAGCAGTACTTC. Translated, it gives CASSPTNSYEQYF.

The CDR3 nucleotides are TGTGCCAGCAGCCCCCAGACTACAGATACGCAGTATTTT. This encodes CASSPQTTDTQYF. The V and J genes are TRBV11-2 and TRBJ2-3; D gene ambiguous. The V gene's germline CDR1 is SGHAT and CDR2 FQNNGV. The CDR3 extends over 13 amino acids. V was trimmed by 5 bases and J by 3 bases, leaving 9 bases between them.

V is TRBV28 and J is TRBJ2-5, with 9 nucleotides matching TRBD2. The CDR3 runs 13 residues. The V gene end was trimmed by 6 bases and the J gene end by 4 bases; junction bases not matched to a gene: 3. Germline V gene data show CDR1 as MDHEN and CDR2 as SYDVKM. The DNA for the CDR3 is TGTGCCAGCAGCCTAGCGGGGCTAGAGACCCAGTACTTC. It encodes CASSLAGLETQYF.

This clone has just a few counts. The genes are TRBV18 and TRBJ1-1, with TRBD1 matching 8 bases. V trimming: 5 bases; J trimming: 3 bases; junction bases outside the gene matches: 8. There are 15 residues in the CDR3. Looked up from germline, CDR1 is KGHSH and CDR2 is LQKENI. CDR3 in amino acids: CASSALQGEYTEAFF. The CDR3 nucleotides read TGTGCCAGCTCAGCGCTACAGGGGGAGTACACTGAAGCTTTCTTT.

J is TRBJ2-7 and V is TRBV19; TRBD1 agrees at 10 bases. The CDR3 has 14 residues. V was clipped by 5 bases and J by 2 bases; unmatched bases: 3. Per germline, CDR1 LNHDA and CDR2 SQIVND (reference sequence). This chain's CDR3 is CASSETGGPYEQYF. CDR3 coding DNA: TGTGCCAGTAGTGAGACAGGGGGCCCCTACGAGCAGTACTTC.

V is TRBV6-2 or TRBV6-3 and J is TRBJ2-1; D not resolved. Trimming took off 2 bases at V and 0 bases at J, with 11 bases between the two ends. The CDR3 runs to 16 residues. CDR1 is MNHEY and CDR2 is SVGEGT in the germline V gene. For the CDR3, the DNA is TGTGCCAGCAGTTACGATCGCGCGGCCTCCTACAATGAGCAGTTCTTC. Its translation: CASSYDRAASYNEQFF.

V and J are TRBV7-3 and TRBJ2-1; TRBD1 agrees at 7 bases. The CDR3 runs 20 residues. Losses at the gene ends were 7 bases for V and 1 base for J; bases not matched to a gene: 22. Germline assignment: CDR1 SGHTA and CDR2 FQGTGA. CDR3: CASNLRMLNLGQESYNEQFF. DNA for the CDR3: TGTGCCAGCAATCTAAGAATGCTTAACTTAGGACAGGAGTCCTACAATGAGCAGTTCTTC.

V gene TRBV7-9 combines with J gene TRBJ1-2; possible D gene TRBD1, 5 bases. V was cut by 5 bases and J by 3 bases, with 19 bases left in between. The length of the CDR3 is 16 residues. Germline assignment: CDR1 SEHNR and CDR2 FQNEAQ (reference sequence). CDR3 bases: TGTGCCAGCAGCACAACCCTTGGGGGGGGTGACTATGGCTACACCTTC. It encodes CASSTTLGGGDYGYTF.

V and J are TRBV9 and TRBJ2-1; TRBD2 matches at 14 bases. The trim removed 3 bases at V and 2 bases at J, leaving 1 base unmatched. Per the germline V gene, CDR1 is SGDLS and CDR2 is YYNGEE. This CDR3 has 16 residues. CDR3 sequence (DNA): TGTGCCAGCAGCGAGACTAGCGGGGGGGCCTACAATGAGCAGTTCTTC. It translates to CASSETSGGAYNEQFF.

This sequence joins TRBV2 and TRBJ2-3; D is perhaps TRBD2 (6 bases). The CDR3 loop spans 13 amino acids. Between the trimmed V and J ends, which lost 8 bases and 1 base, there was a span of 10 bases. CDR1 is SNHLY, CDR2 FYNNEI, per germline. As DNA, the CDR3 is TGTGCCAGCGGGATAGCGGGCACAGATACGCAGTATTTT. The encoded protein is CASGIAGTDTQYF.